These T cell receptor beta chains were read from a single sample in a study of blood T cell repertoires in COVID-19. Profiling relied on immunoSEQ multiplex PCR, and the TCRdb table lists in-frame clones only, not all of them. The table records 200,000 to 250,000 clones, 80% to 95% of them present only once. The sample consisted of peripheral blood. The receptor source for this set is a man aged 55 to 70 with COVID-19, enrolled during active disease. Both conserved end residues are part of each CDR3. The order of the fields is J gene, D gene, V gene, clone size, CDR3 protein, CDR3 DNA. The D gene is left open where the match is weak. Expanded clones get a size class; other rows say once, few or many, or leave the size out.

TRBJ2-1,TRBD2,TRBV3-1/TRBV3-2,NA,CASSLTSGSPSYNEQFF,TGTGCCAGCAGCCTGACTAGCGGGAGCCCATCCTACAATGAGCAGTTCTTC
TRBJ2-1,NA,TRBV11-1,NA,CASSPKSGFSYNEQFF,TGTGCCAGCAGCCCAAAAAGCGGTTTCTCCTACAATGAGCAGTTCTTC
TRBJ1-4,TRBD1,TRBV27,NA,CASSLNRGEKLFF,TGTGCCAGCAGTTTAAACAGGGGTGAAAAACTGTTTTTT
TRBJ1-2,NA,TRBV29-1,NA,CSVEVAQGRPGYTF,TGCAGCGTTGAAGTGGCACAAGGGAGACCTGGCTACACCTTC
TRBJ2-4,NA,TRBV24-1,NA,CATSAGGGGRTKNIQYF,TGTGCCACCAGTGCGGGTGGGGGGGGCAGAACCAAAAACATTCAGTACTTC
TRBJ2-5,NA,TRBV11-2,NA,CASAGLVQRGRGTQYF,TGTGCCAGCGCCGGATTGGTACAGAGGGGGAGGGGGACCCAGTACTTC
TRBJ2-2,NA,TRBV5-1,NA,CASSLTGSTGELFF,TGCGCCAGCAGCTTGACAGGGAGTACCGGGGAGCTGTTTTTT
TRBJ1-5,NA,TRBV4-1,NA,CASSQGGNSNQPQHF,TGCGCCAGCAGCCAAGGGGGCAATAGCAATCAGCCCCAGCATTTT
TRBJ2-1,TRBD2,TRBV6-5,NA,CASSYSTSGGGNEQFF,TGTGCCAGCAGTTACTCGACCAGCGGGGGGGGCAATGAGCAGTTCTTC
TRBJ2-7,NA,TRBV24-1,NA,CATSDGQGASGSLDEQYF,TGTGCCACCAGTGATGGACAGGGGGCTAGCGGGAGTTTAGACGAGCAGTACTTC
TRBJ2-1,NA,TRBV7-3,NA,CASSLLQRGNEQFF,TGTGCCAGCAGCTTATTACAGAGGGGGAATGAGCAGTTCTTC
TRBJ2-5,TRBD2,TRBV5-1,NA,CASSLGTSGSYQETQYF,TGCGCCAGCAGCTTGGGGACTAGCGGGAGTTACCAAGAGACCCAGTACTTC
TRBJ1-5,NA,TRBV6-1,NA,CASSEAGGRNQPQHF,TGTGCCAGCAGTGAAGCGGGGGGGCGCAATCAGCCCCAGCATTTT
TRBJ1-5,NA,TRBV19,NA,CASTSVGGNNQPQHF,TGTGCCAGTACGTCAGTGGGGGGGAATAATCAGCCCCAGCATTTT
TRBJ1-1,NA,TRBV11-2,NA,CASSSDSEAFF,TGTGCCAGCAGTTCCGACAGTGAAGCTTTCTTT
TRBJ1-1,NA,TRBV2,once,CASRRRGYGTEAFF,TGTGCCAGCAGGCGACGGGGATACGGGACTGAAGCTTTCTTT
TRBJ2-7,NA,TRBV9,NA,CASSVGGGAGSYEQYF,TGTGCCAGCAGCGTAGGTGGGGGGGCAGGATCCTACGAGCAGTACTTC
TRBJ1-1,NA,TRBV28,few,CASRAGQWTNTEAFF,TGTGCCAGCAGGGCCGGACAGTGGACGAACACTGAAGCTTTCTTT
TRBJ2-2,TRBD2,TRBV7-3,NA,CASSLYTDRAGVGYGGELFF,TGTGCCAGCAGCTTATATACAGATCGGGCGGGAGTGGGTTACGGCGGGGAGCTGTTTTTT
TRBJ2-2,TRBD2,TRBV10-3,NA,CAISQTSGRTGELFF,TGTGCCATCAGCCAGACTAGCGGGAGAACCGGGGAGCTGTTTTTT
TRBJ1-4,NA,TRBV28,NA,CASSPDITTNEKLFF,TGTGCCAGCAGCCCGGACATCACAACTAATGAAAAACTGTTTTTT
TRBJ1-5,TRBD1,TRBV28,NA,CASRTGQGAQPQHF,TGTGCCAGCAGAACAGGACAGGGAGCCCAGCCCCAGCATTTT
TRBJ1-6,TRBD1,TRBV7-8,once,CASSLRTGGSPLHF,TGTGCCAGCAGCTTAAGGACAGGGGGTTCACCCCTCCACTTT
TRBJ1-5,NA,TRBV7-2,NA,CASSLVGRINQPQHF,TGTGCCAGCAGCTTAGTAGGCAGGATCAATCAGCCCCAGCATTTT
TRBJ2-1,TRBD2,TRBV3-1/TRBV3-2,NA,CASSPAGGRAHNEQFF,TGTGCCAGCAGCCCCGCCGGCGGGAGGGCCCACAATGAGCAGTTCTTC
TRBJ1-6,TRBD1,TRBV5-6,few,CASSRDRGFRPLHF,TGTGCCAGCAGCCGGGACAGGGGATTCCGTCCCCTCCACTTT
TRBJ1-5,NA,TRBV3-1/TRBV3-2,NA,CASSPSGSNQPQHF,TGTGCCAGCAGCCCTTCCGGGAGTAATCAGCCCCAGCATTTT
TRBJ1-3,TRBD1,TRBV5-6,NA,CASSLLGEGAPGNTIYF,TGTGCCAGCAGCTTGCTAGGAGAGGGGGCGCCGGGAAACACCATATATTTT
TRBJ2-7,NA,TRBV7-2,NA,CASSLEGYRASYEQYF,TGTGCCAGCAGCTTAGAAGGGTACAGGGCCTCCTACGAGCAGTACTTC
TRBJ2-7,TRBD2,TRBV29-1,NA,CSVERLAGSYEQYF,TGCAGCGTTGAAAGGCTAGCGGGCTCCTACGAGCAGTACTTC
TRBJ1-4,NA,TRBV18,once,CASSPRTQNEKLFF,TGTGCCAGCTCACCCAGGACACAAAATGAAAAACTGTTTTTT
TRBJ2-1,NA,TRBV30,NA,CAWSVLQGRGNEQFF,TGTGCCTGGAGTGTACTGCAGGGGAGGGGCAATGAGCAGTTCTTC
TRBJ2-2,NA,TRBV1,NA,CTSSQRPLGGPGNTGELFF,TGCACCAGCAGCCAACGGCCCTTAGGCGGGCCGGGAAACACCGGGGAGCTGTTTTTT
TRBJ2-1,NA,TRBV4-1,NA,CASSQGEQDSYNEQFF,TGCGCCAGCAGCCAAGGCGAGCAGGACAGTTACAATGAGCAGTTCTTC
TRBJ1-5,TRBD1,TRBV7-8,NA,CASSFQGVGNSNQPQHF,TGTGCCAGCAGCTTCCAGGGGGTGGGGAATAGCAATCAGCCCCAGCATTTT
TRBJ2-1,TRBD2,TRBV19,NA,CASSPGTSGYNEQFF,TGTGCCAGTAGTCCCGGGACTAGCGGTTACAATGAGCAGTTCTTC
TRBJ2-1,TRBD2,TRBV5-4,once,CASSLAFSASGRSYNEQFF,TGTGCCAGCAGCTTGGCCTTTTCGGCTAGCGGGCGCTCCTACAATGAGCAGTTCTTC
TRBJ2-2,TRBD1,TRBV5-6,NA,CASSLGTGGTGELFF,TGTGCCAGCAGCTTGGGGACAGGGGGGACCGGGGAGCTGTTTTTT
TRBJ2-2,NA,TRBV29-1,NA,CSAQARGGTGELFF,TGCAGCGCCCAAGCTAGAGGAGGGACCGGGGAGCTGTTTTTT
TRBJ2-7,NA,TRBV19,NA,CASSQSGYEQYF,TGTGCCAGTAGTCAATCAGGCTACGAGCAGTACTTC
TRBJ1-1,TRBD1,TRBV28,once,CASSMTGSGLMVGTEAFF,TGTGCCAGCAGTATGACAGGGTCGGGGTTAATGGTAGGCACTGAAGCTTTCTTT
TRBJ2-5,NA,TRBV11-2,NA,CATAGGQETQYF,TGTGCCACCGCCGGGGGTCAAGAGACCCAGTACTTC
TRBJ1-1,TRBD1,TRBV3-1/TRBV3-2,NA,CASSPGTGGFRAEAFF,TGTGCCAGCAGCCCTGGGACAGGGGGATTTAGGGCTGAAGCTTTCTTT
TRBJ1-2,NA,TRBV18,NA,CASSPPGQYGYTF,TGTGCCAGCTCACCACCGGGGCAGTATGGCTACACCTTC
TRBJ1-2,NA,TRBV6-5,few,CASRPDRGGGYTF,TGTGCCAGCAGACCCGATCGGGGGGGAGGCTACACCTTC
TRBJ1-6,NA,TRBV4-1,once,CASSQDIHDTANSPLHF,TGCGCCAGCAGCCAAGACATCCACGACACAGCAAATTCACCCCTCCACTTT